A single sample gave rise to the 8 T cell receptor beta chains below, sequenced in a study of identical twins. TCRdb reprocessed the 5' RACE reads with MiXCR, giving one entry per CDR3 protein. Of 240,000 or so distinct CDR3 sequences detected, 5.5% to 7% appear once; the ten largest clones hold 3% to 4%. The sample was also reused in another study, on yellow fever vaccine responses in identical twins.

The specimen was memory (CD45RO+) T cells sorted from blood. These receptors all come from a young woman in good health.

The CDR3 is CASSFSRDQYGYTF. CDR3 sequence (DNA): TGTGCCAGCAGCTTTAGCAGGGACCAATATGGCTACACCTTC. This rearrangement joins TRBV7-2 to TRBJ1-2, with a tentative D call TRBD1 (5 bases). Germline V gives CDR1 SGHTA, CDR2 FQGNSA. V lost 3 bases and J 5 bases, leaving 13 bases between the germline ends. The CDR3 is 14 amino acids.

This clonotype has just a few counts. The chain uses TRBV21-1 and TRBJ1-5. TRBV21-1 represents a pseudogene. This CDR3 is built from 12 residues. The DNA for the CDR3 is TGTGCCAGCATCGGATTCAATCAGCCCCAGCATTTT. Translated: CASIGFNQPQHF.

V is TRBV18 and J is TRBJ1-1; D might be TRBD1 (6 bases). The CDR3 has 15 residues. V dropped 0 bases and J dropped 6 bases, with 14 bases sitting between them. Germline CDR1 reads KGHSH; CDR2 reads LQKENI. In DNA form, the CDR3 reads TGTGCCAGCTCACCACCTACAGGGCCTAACGCTGAAGCTTTCTTT. Translating gives CASSPPTGPNAEAFF. Full variable domain (rest looked up from reference TRBV18 and TRBJ1-1): NAGVMQNPRHLVRRRGQEARLRCSPMKGHSHVYWYRQLPEEGLKFMVYLQKENIIDESGMPKERFSAEFPKEGPSILRIQQVVRGDSAAYFCASSPPTGPNAEAFFGQGTRLTVV.

The sample holds many counts of this clonotype. The V call is TRBV7-9, the J call TRBJ2-3; D not certain. The germline V and J ends were trimmed by 5 bases and 1 base, with 13 bases remaining between them. This CDR3 contains 15 residues. In germline, CDR1 is SEHNR, CDR2 FQNEAQ (reference sequence). The CDR3 nucleotides are TGTGCCAGCAGCCCCCCGGGCAGTGGCACAGATACGCAGTATTTT. Its translation: CASSPPGSGTDTQYF.

This clonotype was detected a few times. The genes are TRBV6-6 and TRBJ2-7; a weak D match, TRBD2 (6 bases). Germline V CDR1 and CDR2: MNHNY, SVGAGI (reference sequence). This CDR3 contains 13 residues. The V end lost 8 bases, the J end lost 2 bases, and 13 bases lay between the germline ends. This CDR3 is CASGTGEAYEQYF. For the CDR3, the DNA is TGTGCCAGCGGCACGGGAGAGGCCTACGAGCAGTACTTC.

This clonotype occurred many times. V usage is TRBV7-2 and J usage is TRBJ2-1; D might be TRBD1 or TRBD2, each matching 5 bases. This CDR3 has 14 residues. V lost 5 bases and J lost 4, with 12 bases in between. Germline V gene data show CDR1 as SGHTA and CDR2 as FQGNSA. Here the CDR3 reads CASSPREKYNEQFF. CDR3 DNA: TGTGCCAGCAGCCCCAGGGAGAAGTACAATGAGCAGTTCTTC.

The chain couples TRBV7-9 to TRBJ2-5, with D perhaps TRBD1 or TRBD2 (5 bases each). V was pared by 7 bases and J by 3 bases, with 18 bases between. The CDR3 has 15 residues. The V gene's germline CDR1 is SEHNR and CDR2 FQNEAQ (reference sequence). The chain's CDR3 is CASTYRGKSEETQYF. The CDR3 DNA sequence: TGTGCCAGCACCTACCGGGGCAAAAGCGAAGAGACCCAGTACTTC.

This chain links TRBV29-1 with TRBJ2-7; 12 bases agree with TRBD2. This CDR3 has 12 residues. Germline V gene data show CDR1 as SQVTM and CDR2 as ANQGSEA. After removal of 7 bases from V and 5 bases from J, the junction contained 3 bases not matched to a gene. The CDR3 loop is CSARTSGDEQYF. In DNA, the CDR3 is TGCAGCGCCCGGACTAGCGGGGACGAGCAGTACTTC.